Sequencing of this T cell receptor beta chain was carried out in a study of blood T cell repertoires in COVID-19. The method was immunoSEQ multiplex PCR; TCRdb's version includes in-frame clones alone and lacks a portion of them. The data hold fewer than 65,000 clones, with approximately 80% observed a single time. This clone was recorded once. V lost 6 bases to trimming and J lost 7 bases; unmatched junction nucleotides: 9. CDR1 is SNHLY and CDR2 is FYNNEI in the germline V gene. This CDR3 comprises 13 residues. The specimen was peripheral blood. The clonotype was recovered from a man aged 25-40 years with COVID-19, enrolled during active disease. The V and J genes are TRBV2 and TRBJ2-7; TRBD2 matches 7 bases. The CDR3 nucleotides are TGTGCCAGCAGCGGGGGACTAACTTATGAGCAGTACTTC. It specifies CASSGGLTYEQYF.